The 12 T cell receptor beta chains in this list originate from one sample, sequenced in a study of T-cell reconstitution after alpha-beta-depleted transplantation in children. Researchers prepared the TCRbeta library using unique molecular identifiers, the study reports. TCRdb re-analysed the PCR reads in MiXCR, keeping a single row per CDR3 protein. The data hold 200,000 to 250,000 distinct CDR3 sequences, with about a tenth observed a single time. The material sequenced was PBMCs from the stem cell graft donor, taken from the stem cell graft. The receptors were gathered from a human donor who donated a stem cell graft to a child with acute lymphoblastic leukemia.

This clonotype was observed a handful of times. The CDR3 is CASSAGHMNQPQHF. CDR3 DNA sequence: TGTGCCAGCAGTGCCGGACATATGAATCAGCCCCAGCATTTT. J is TRBJ1-5 and V is TRBV6-1; weak D call: TRBD1 (5 bases). V lost 4 bases, J lost 4 bases, and 11 bases lay in between. This CDR3 comprises 14 residues. Germline values: CDR1 MNHNS, CDR2 SASEGT.

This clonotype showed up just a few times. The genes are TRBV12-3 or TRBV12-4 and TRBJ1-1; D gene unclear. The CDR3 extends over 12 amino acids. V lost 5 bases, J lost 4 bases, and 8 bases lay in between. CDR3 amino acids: CASSRLGTEAFF. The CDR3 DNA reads TGTGCCAGCAGTCGACTGGGCACTGAAGCTTTCTTT.

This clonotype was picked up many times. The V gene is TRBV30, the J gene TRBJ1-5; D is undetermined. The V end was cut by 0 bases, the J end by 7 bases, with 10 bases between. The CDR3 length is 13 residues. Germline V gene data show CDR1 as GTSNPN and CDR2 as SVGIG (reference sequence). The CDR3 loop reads CAWSVREQQPQHF. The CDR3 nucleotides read TGTGCCTGGAGTGTAAGGGAGCAACAGCCCCAGCATTTT.

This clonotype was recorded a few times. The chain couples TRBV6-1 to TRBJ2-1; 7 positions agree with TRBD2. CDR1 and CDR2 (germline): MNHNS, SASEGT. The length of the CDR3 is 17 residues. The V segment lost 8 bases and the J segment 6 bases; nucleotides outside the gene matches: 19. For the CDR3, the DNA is TGTGCCAGCGGCGAACAAAAAGGATTAGCGGGCTCCAATGAGCAGTTCTTC. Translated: CASGEQKGLAGSNEQFF.

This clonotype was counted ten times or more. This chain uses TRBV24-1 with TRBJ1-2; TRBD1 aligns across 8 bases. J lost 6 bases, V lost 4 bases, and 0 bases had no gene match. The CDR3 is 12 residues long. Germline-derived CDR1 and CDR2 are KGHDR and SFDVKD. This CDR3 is CATSEQGDGYTF. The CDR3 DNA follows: TGTGCCACCAGTGAACAGGGGGATGGCTACACCTTC.

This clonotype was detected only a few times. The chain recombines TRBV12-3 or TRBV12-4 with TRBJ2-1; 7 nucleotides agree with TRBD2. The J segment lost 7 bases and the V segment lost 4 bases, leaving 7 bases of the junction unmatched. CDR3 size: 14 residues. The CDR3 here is CASSYGLVLNEQFF. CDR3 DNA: TGTGCCAGCAGTTACGGACTAGTCTTGAATGAGCAGTTCTTC.

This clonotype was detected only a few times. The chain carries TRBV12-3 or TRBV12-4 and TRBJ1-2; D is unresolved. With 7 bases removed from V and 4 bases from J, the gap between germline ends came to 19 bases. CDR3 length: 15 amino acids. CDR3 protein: CASTLNDQTSYGYTF. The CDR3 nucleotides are TGTGCCAGCACCCTAAATGACCAAACCTCCTATGGCTACACCTTC.

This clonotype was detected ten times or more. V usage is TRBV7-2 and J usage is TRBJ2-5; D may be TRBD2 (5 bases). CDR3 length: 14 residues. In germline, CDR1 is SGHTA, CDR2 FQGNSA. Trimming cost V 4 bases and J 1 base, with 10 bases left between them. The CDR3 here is CASSYQLGQETQYF. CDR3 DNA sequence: TGTGCCAGCAGCTACCAACTAGGCCAAGAGACCCAGTACTTC. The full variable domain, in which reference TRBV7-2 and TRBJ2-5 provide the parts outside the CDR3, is GAGVSQSPSNKVTEKGKDVELRCDPISGHTALYWYRQSLGQGLEFLIYFQGNSAPDKSGLPSDRFSAERTGGSVSTLTIQRTQQEDSAVYLCASSYQLGQETQYFGPGTRLLVL.

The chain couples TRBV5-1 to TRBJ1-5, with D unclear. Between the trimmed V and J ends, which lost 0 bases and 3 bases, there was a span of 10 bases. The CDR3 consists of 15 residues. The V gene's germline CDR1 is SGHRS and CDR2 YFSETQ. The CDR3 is CASSLGTGFNQPQHF. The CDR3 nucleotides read TGCGCCAGCAGCTTGGGAACGGGTTTCAATCAGCCCCAGCATTTT.

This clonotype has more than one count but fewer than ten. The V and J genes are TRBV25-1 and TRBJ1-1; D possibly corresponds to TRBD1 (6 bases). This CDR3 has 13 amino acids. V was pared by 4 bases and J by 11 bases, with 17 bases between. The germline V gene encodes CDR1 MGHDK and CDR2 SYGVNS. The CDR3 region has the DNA TGTGCCAGCAGTGTTGGACAGCCGGGGATCGCTTTCTTT. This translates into CASSVGQPGIAFF.

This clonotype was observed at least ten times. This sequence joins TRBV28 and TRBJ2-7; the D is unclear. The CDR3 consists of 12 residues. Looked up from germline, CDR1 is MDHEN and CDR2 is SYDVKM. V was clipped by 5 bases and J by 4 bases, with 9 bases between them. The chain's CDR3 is CASSPTKYEQYF. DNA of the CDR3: TGTGCCAGCAGTCCGACAAAGTACGAGCAGTACTTC.

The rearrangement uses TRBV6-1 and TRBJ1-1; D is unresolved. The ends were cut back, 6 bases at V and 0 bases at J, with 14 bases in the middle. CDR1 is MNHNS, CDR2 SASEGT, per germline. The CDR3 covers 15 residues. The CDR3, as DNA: TGTGCCAGCAGAAGAGGGTTGGGGATGAACACTGAAGCTTTCTTT. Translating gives CASRRGLGMNTEAFF.